The 25 T cell receptor beta chains in this list originate from one sample, sequenced in a study of blood T cell repertoires in COVID-19. Only in-frame clones appear in the TCRdb table, and some are missing; sequencing was by immunoSEQ multiplex PCR. Among roughly 360,000 clones listed, around 87% were seen once. The sequenced sample consisted of PBMCs or T cells enriched from blood (not recorded which). These receptors were collected from a young man who had recovered from COVID-19.

V is TRBV30 and J is TRBJ1-2; 7 bases map to TRBD1. CDR3 length: 12 residues. Germline assignment: CDR1 GTSNPN and CDR2 SVGIG (reference sequence). After removal of 3 bases from V and 7 bases from J, the junction contained 5 bases not matched to a gene. The CDR3 here is CAWREGAFGYTF. The CDR3 nucleotides read TGTGCCTGGAGGGAGGGGGCTTTTGGCTACACCTTC.

The CDR3 sequence is CAISPGLEASEQYF. In DNA, the CDR3 is TGTGCCATCAGTCCGGGACTAGAAGCGTCCGAGCAGTACTTC. The rearrangement uses TRBV10-3 and TRBJ2-7; 8 bases fit TRBD2. Germline lookup yields CDR1 ENHRY and CDR2 SYGVKD. V dropped 5 bases and J dropped 6; count of bases not matched to a gene: 9. This CDR3 spans 14 amino acids.

The J gene is TRBJ2-7, the V gene TRBV6-5; possibly TRBD1 for D (5 bases). Germline values: CDR1 MNHEY, CDR2 SVGAGI. This CDR3 has 11 residues. V lost 6 bases and J lost 6, with 9 bases in between. In DNA form, the CDR3 reads TGTGCCAGCAGAGCAGGGTTCGAGCAGTACTTC. Residues: CASRAGFEQYF.

This chain joins TRBV20-1 and TRBJ1-5; D call uncertain. The V and J ends lost 3 bases and 2 bases respectively, with 8 bases between them. Germline loops: CDR1 DFQATT, CDR2 SNEGSKA (reference sequence). This CDR3 spans 13 amino acids. The CDR3 nucleotides read TGCAGTGCTAGTGAGAGGGGCAATCAGCCCCAGCATTTT. Amino acids: CSASERGNQPQHF.

This sequence joins TRBV11-2 and TRBJ1-1, with unresolved D. The CDR3 is 13 residues long. Germline V gene data show CDR1 as SGHAT and CDR2 as FQNNGV. The ends were cut back, 6 bases at V and 5 bases at J, with 13 bases in the middle. The CDR3: CASSRNQATEAFF. The CDR3, as DNA: TGTGCCAGCAGTAGAAACCAAGCTACTGAAGCTTTCTTT.

This rearrangement joins TRBV21-1 to TRBJ1-5. TRBV21-1 is given as a pseudogene. The CDR3 spans 13 residues. The CDR3 DNA reads TGTGCCAGCTCCAACACGGGGAGTCAGCCCCAGCATTTT. This codes for CASSNTGSQPQHF.

The chain links TRBV6-5 to TRBJ1-6; 8 bases fit TRBD1. The CDR3 is 16 amino acids. Germline V gene sequence: CDR1 MNHEY, CDR2 SVGAGI. The trim removed 0 bases at V and 7 bases at J, leaving 5 bases unmatched. CDR3 residues: CASSYSKRTGNSPLHF. DNA of the CDR3: TGTGCCAGCAGTTACTCTAAGAGGACAGGGAATTCACCCCTCCACTTT.

The rearrangement joins TRBV19 to TRBJ1-5; possibly TRBD1 for D (5 bases). V was cut by 4 bases and J by 2 bases, with 12 bases left in between. CDR3 length: 15 residues. Looked up from germline, CDR1 is LNHDA and CDR2 is SQIVND (reference sequence). The CDR3 is CASSTQGSGNQPQHF. Written as DNA, the CDR3 is TGTGCCAGTAGTACCCAGGGCTCGGGCAATCAGCCCCAGCATTTT.

This sequence joins TRBV9 and TRBJ2-2; 9 bases are a match to TRBD1. Germline CDR1 is SGDLS and CDR2 is YYNGEE. The CDR3 spans 16 residues. With V trimmed by 3 bases and J by 1 base, 4 bases remained unmatched. Written as DNA, the CDR3 is TGTGCCAGCAGCGCCCGGGACAGGGTGAACACCGGGGAGCTGTTTTTT. It yields the protein CASSARDRVNTGELFF.

The genes are TRBV7-8 and TRBJ1-1; D is undetermined. V was trimmed by 2 bases and J by 5 bases, leaving 15 bases between them. Per germline, CDR1 SGHVS and CDR2 FQNEAQ. This CDR3 is 15 amino acids long. The CDR3 is CASSLSVGAWTEAFF. CDR3 coding DNA: TGTGCCAGCAGCTTATCGGTGGGCGCCTGGACTGAAGCTTTCTTT.

The chain has TRBV9 and TRBJ2-3, with 10 positions matching TRBD1. The CDR3 spans 16 residues. Germline loops: CDR1 SGDLS, CDR2 YYNGEE. V was pared by 3 bases and J by 5 bases, with 9 bases of the junction left unmatched. The CDR3 DNA follows: TGTGCCAGCAGCGATGGACAGGGGGAGGTGGAAGATACGCAGTATTTT. It is translated as CASSDGQGEVEDTQYF.

The chain uses TRBV7-2 and TRBJ2-7; 10 bases are shared with TRBD1. CDR3 length: 15 amino acids. The germline gives CDR1 SGHTA, CDR2 FQGNSA. V dropped 4 bases and J dropped 5; count of bases not matched to a gene: 8. As DNA, the CDR3 is TGTGCCAGCAGCTGGCCGGGACAGGGGTTGAACGAGCAGTACTTC. Its translation: CASSWPGQGLNEQYF. Drawing the rest from reference TRBV7-2 and TRBJ2-7, the complete variable domain is GAGVSQSPSNKVTEKGKDVELRCDPISGHTALYWYRQSLGQGLEFLIYFQGNSAPDKSGLPSDRFSAERTGGSVSTLTIQRTQQEDSAVYLCASSWPGQGLNEQYFGPGTRLTVT.

The chain links TRBV10-2 to TRBJ2-1, with 8 bases identical to TRBD2. The CDR3 sequence is 16 residues long. With 1 base clipped from V and 7 bases from J, the junction kept 9 bases outside the gene matches. The germline CDR1 and CDR2 sequences are WSHSY and SAAADI. The CDR3 DNA is TGCGCCAGCAGTGAGTGGCGGGGGGCAGTTTCTAATGAGCAGTTCTTC. Amino acid sequence: CASSEWRGAVSNEQFF.

The chain carries TRBV6-2 or TRBV6-3 and TRBJ2-3, with D possibly being TRBD2 (5 bases). V was cut by 3 bases and J by 9 bases, with 10 bases left in between. The V gene's germline CDR1 is MNHEY and CDR2 SVGEGT. CDR3 size: 12 residues. Written as DNA, the CDR3 is TGTGCCAGCAGTTATGTGGGAGACACGCAGTATTTT. Translation: CASSYVGDTQYF.

The chain carries TRBV19 and TRBJ1-2; 7 bases fit TRBD1. J lost 8 bases, V lost 6 bases, and 6 bases had no gene match. CDR3 length: 12 amino acids. CDR1 and CDR2 (germline): LNHDA, SQIVND (reference sequence). CDR3 nucleotides: TGTGCCAGTAGAGACAGGGATCGAGGCTACACCTTC. It yields the protein CASRDRDRGYTF.

Only one count was recorded for this clone. This rearrangement joins TRBV7-2 to TRBJ2-7, with D possibly matching TRBD1 (6 bases). The germline CDR1 and CDR2 sequences are SGHTA and FQGNSA. This CDR3 has 16 amino acids. V shed 4 bases and J shed 0 bases, with 16 bases lying between them. The CDR3 sequence is CASSYFPTGRSYEQYF. CDR3 nucleotides: TGTGCCAGCAGCTACTTCCCGACAGGACGCTCCTACGAGCAGTACTTC. The whole variable domain, filled in from reference TRBV7-2 and TRBJ2-7, reads GAGVSQSPSNKVTEKGKDVELRCDPISGHTALYWYRQSLGQGLEFLIYFQGNSAPDKSGLPSDRFSAERTGGSVSTLTIQRTQQEDSAVYLCASSYFPTGRSYEQYFGPGTRLTVT.

The rearrangement uses TRBV15 and TRBJ2-3; 9 nucleotides match TRBD1. V trimming: 6 bases; J trimming: 4 bases; junction bases outside the gene matches: 17. The CDR3 extends over 18 amino acids. Germline values: CDR1 LNHNV, CDR2 YYDKDF (reference sequence). The CDR3 DNA follows: TGTGCCACCAGTCAGGCAGCGATCCGGGACAGGGTCCCAGATACGCAGTATTTT. It codes for CATSQAAIRDRVPDTQYF.

The chain has TRBV2 and TRBJ1-2; unclear D gene. The germline V gene has CDR1 SNHLY and CDR2 FYNNEI. With 6 bases removed from V and 4 bases from J, the gap between germline ends came to 6 bases. The CDR3 extends over 11 amino acids. CDR3 sequence (DNA): TGTGCCAGCAGGGCAAGCTATGGCTACACCTTC. Its protein product is CASRASYGYTF.

The genes are TRBV6-1 and TRBJ2-1; the D is unclear. CDR1 MNHNS and CDR2 SASEGT come from the germline V gene. Trimming cost V 6 bases and J 9 bases, with 9 bases left between them. This CDR3 region has 11 residues. Here the CDR3 reads CASSHRVEQFF. The CDR3 DNA is TGTGCCAGCAGCCATCGAGTTGAGCAGTTCTTC.

A single count supports this clone. V and J are TRBV19 and TRBJ1-2, with a possible D match to TRBD1 (6 bases). The V end was cut by 6 bases, the J end by 8 bases, with 16 bases between. CDR1 and CDR2 (germline): LNHDA, SQIVND (reference sequence). There are 13 residues in the CDR3. CDR3 sequence: CASRLGGREGYTF. The CDR3 DNA is TGTGCCAGTAGGTTGGGGGGGCGCGAAGGCTACACCTTC.

This chain's CDR3 is CASSYNSLSYEQYF. The CDR3 DNA reads TGTGCCAGCAGTTATAACAGTCTCTCCTACGAGCAGTACTTC. The genes are TRBV6-5 and TRBJ2-7; unclear D gene. V was cut by 3 bases and J by 0 bases, with 9 bases left in between. The germline V gene encodes CDR1 MNHEY and CDR2 SVGAGI. CDR3 length: 14 residues.

This clone was observed a handful of times. The V gene is TRBV7-8, the J gene TRBJ2-3, with 15 nucleotides matching TRBD2. The V gene end was trimmed by 0 bases and the J gene end by 2 bases; junction bases not matched to a gene: 6. The germline gives CDR1 SGHVS, CDR2 FQNEAQ. This CDR3 spans 19 amino acids. In DNA, the CDR3 is TGTGCCAGCAGCTTAGCGGGACTAGCGGGGGGCCGGCTCACAGATACGCAGTATTTT. This translates into CASSLAGLAGGRLTDTQYF.

The J gene is TRBJ1-2, the V gene TRBV19; 7 bases match TRBD1. Germline CDR1 and CDR2: LNHDA and SQIVND (reference sequence). CDR3 length: 16 amino acids. V shed 2 bases, J shed 0 bases, and the junction held 6 bases outside the gene matches. DNA of the CDR3: TGTGCCAGTAGTATATACCGGGACAGAGCTAACTATGGCTACACCTTC. It yields the protein CASSIYRDRANYGYTF. The full variable domain, in which reference TRBV19 and TRBJ1-2 provide the parts outside the CDR3, is DGGITQSPKYLFRKEGQNVTLSCEQNLNHDAMYWYRQDPGQGLRLIYYSQIVNDFQKGDIAEGYSVSREKKESFPLTVTSAQKNPTAFYLCASSIYRDRANYGYTFGSGTRLTVV.

The chain uses TRBV10-3 and TRBJ2-2; TRBD2 matches at 10 bases. Germline V gene sequence: CDR1 ENHRY, CDR2 SYGVKD. The CDR3 runs to 16 residues. The V gene end was trimmed by 7 bases and the J gene end by 0 bases; junction bases not matched to a gene: 5. CDR3 protein: CAITASGGSNTGELFF. The DNA of the CDR3 is TGTGCCATCACGGCTAGCGGGGGTTCGAACACCGGGGAGCTGTTTTTT.

The chain recombines TRBV7-6 with TRBJ2-7, with D perhaps TRBD1 (6 bases). This CDR3 has 15 residues. V shed 4 bases and J shed 2 bases, with 15 bases lying between them. Germline V gene sequence: CDR1 SGHVS, CDR2 FNYEAQ. The DNA of the CDR3 is TGTGCCAGCAGCTCCCGAATACAGGGTACCTACGAGCAGTACTTC. Translating gives CASSSRIQGTYEQYF.